This T cell receptor (beta chain) originates from a study of post-analysis software for immune sequencing data. Study details: The patients showed relapsing-remitting, secondary progressive and progressive-relapsing multiple sclerosis courses. Overall study results and limits: The five TRBV segments detected at higher frequency in patients than in controls included TRBV5-6, TRBV5-1 and TRBV20-1. In multiple sclerosis, normalized Chao1 diversity was significantly below that of controls.

Sequencing libraries made from TCR beta cDNA carried unique molecular identifiers. T cells numbering roughly 0.9 to 11 million gave rise to roughly 550,000 cDNA molecules. TCRdb recomputed calls from the PCR reads with MiXCR, one row per CDR3 protein. The sample gives about 430,000 distinct CDR3 sequences, 30% to 45% of which show up once; about 8% is in the top ten. The CDR3 runs 11 residues. Trimming took off 6 bases at V and 3 bases at J, with 5 bases between the two ends. The germline V gene encodes CDR1 SEHNR and CDR2 FQNEAQ (reference sequence). This clonotype showed up just a few times. What it recognizes is unknown.

The TCR was taken from a girl aged 2-10 years with multiple sclerosis. The genes are TRBV7-9 and TRBJ2-5; D is undetermined. Sequenced material: blood. This chain's CDR3 is CASSIEETQYF. The CDR3 DNA reads as TGTGCCAGCAGTATCGAAGAGACCCAGTACTTC.